The entry that follows covers one TCR beta chain sequence. Its antigen specificity is not known. No quality values exist for individual bases; no much larger clone is one base distant. The immunoSEQ assay used for TCR sequencing gave the T-cell fraction in both tumor and uninvolved lung tissue. As for how the authors treated the data: To analyze survival, patients were divided into a high T-cell fraction group (upper tertile) and a low T-cell fraction group (lower two tertiles), and the two groups were compared using a log-rank test. A signed-rank test was used to test differences in T-cell fraction between paired tumor and uninvolved lung samples. TCRdb's version of the immuneACCESS table is confined to in-frame rearrangements and falls short of the full clone set. An unresolved V gene accounts for under half of the shortfall where checked; the remainder is of unknown origin. V, J and clone size derive from that table, while D and trimming were established from the DNA sequence. This sample is represented by 15,000 to 20,000 clones; 73% of them were singletons. More than 3.5% of the sample goes to the ten largest clones.

This sample was included in a study of tumor-infiltrating lymphocytes in localized non-small cell lung cancer (dated by TCRdb to about 2021). Regarding the research as a whole: Patients whose samples were collected after neoadjuvant chemotherapy, as well as both smokers and never-smokers and several histologies, were included in the cohort. Resected tumor tissue and uninvolved lung tissue described as non-adjacent to the tumor were contributed by each patient, with both tissues obtained from the same patient. Alongside flow cytometry, multiplex immunofluorescence, RNA-seq, exome sequencing and proteomics, TCR sequencing was applied to the same patients as one of several integrated assays. The overall ICON cohort comprised over 120 surgical patients with localized non-small cell lung cancer whose tumors were resected. The paired tumor versus uninvolved lung comparison of immunoSEQ T-cell fraction included roughly 54 patients. Here is what the overall study found, with its caveats: No difference in TCR-derived T-cell fraction was observed between the flow cytometry-defined immunotypes IM1 (good prognosis) and IM2 (poor prognosis). Different pieces of the same tissue were used for different assays, so technical variation could not be separated from intratumor heterogeneity. Because assay coverage varied across patients depending on available tissue quantity, TCR sequencing was performed for only a subset of the cohort. TCRbeta sequencing supported higher T cell infiltration in tumors than in uninvolved lung tissue, consistent with immunofluorescence CD3 counts. No association of tumor T-cell fraction from TCR sequencing with recurrence-free survival was found (p = 0.61).

V is reduced by 4 bases and J by 0 bases, leaving a spacing of 13 bases between them. The CDR3 has 16 amino acids, counting the end cysteine and phenylalanine. Only CDR3 DNA remains: 48 bases, in frame from the first base. Via the germline V gene, CDR1 is KGHSH and CDR2 LQKENI. ICON enrollment began in 2016, and the last patient was enrolled in late 2018. Fresh tumor and matched uninvolved tissue for in-depth immune analyses, including TCR sequencing, were collected from a subcohort of about 77 patients. No cell sorting was done, and TCR sequencing was instead run on DNA isolated from bulk tissue. This TCR came from a human donor with non-small cell lung cancer. Sequences were obtained from lung tumor tissue. The chain is made from TRBV18 and TRBJ1-3; TRBD1 might be the D gene, on 6 matching bases. The DNA sequence reads TGTGCCAGCTCACTCAATACAGGGAACTCTGGAAACACCATATATTTT. This encodes CASSLNTGNSGNTIYF. Joined to the reference TRBV18 and TRBJ1-3 proteins, this CDR3 gives the full variable domain: NAGVMQNPRHLVRRRGQEARLRCSPMKGHSHVYWYRQLPEEGLKFMVYLQKENIIDESGMPKERFSAEFPKEGPSILRIQQVVRGDSAAYFCASSLNTGNSGNTIYFGEGSWLTVV.